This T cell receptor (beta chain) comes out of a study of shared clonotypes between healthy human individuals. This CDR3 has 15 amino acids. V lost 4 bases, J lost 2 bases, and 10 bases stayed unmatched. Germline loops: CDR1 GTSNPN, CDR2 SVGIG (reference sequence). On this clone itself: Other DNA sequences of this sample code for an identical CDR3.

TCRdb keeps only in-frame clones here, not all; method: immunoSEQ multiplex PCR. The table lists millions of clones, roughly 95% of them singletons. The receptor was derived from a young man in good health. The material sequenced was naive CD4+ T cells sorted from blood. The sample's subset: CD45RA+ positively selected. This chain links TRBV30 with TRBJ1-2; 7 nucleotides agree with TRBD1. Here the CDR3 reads CAWNIVSDRNYGYTF. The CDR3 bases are TGTGCCTGGAATATTGTCTCGGACAGGAACTATGGCTACACCTTC.